Included here is one T cell receptor (beta chain) sequence, with context. The antigen is undetermined. Measured with immunoSEQ multiplex PCR; TCRdb has only the in-frame clones, and not every one. The sample contains 100,000 or so clones, around nine tenths of which appear only once. The sample belongs to a study of T cell responses to AZD1222 COVID-19 vaccine. General observations from the study: At baseline, just five or six AZD1222 recipients tested seropositive.

The germline CDR1 and CDR2 sequences are SGHNT and YYREEE (reference sequence). V was cut by 1 base and J by 1 base, with 5 bases left in between. The CDR3 totals 14 residues. This chain connects TRBV5-4 to TRBJ2-2; D not certain. The receptor was isolated from an adult in good health. The sample here was peripheral blood, taken on day 0 of AZD1222 vaccination. Written as DNA, the CDR3 is TGTGCCAGCAGCTTGACAAGGAACACCGGGGAGCTGTTTTTT. It is translated as CASSLTRNTGELFF.